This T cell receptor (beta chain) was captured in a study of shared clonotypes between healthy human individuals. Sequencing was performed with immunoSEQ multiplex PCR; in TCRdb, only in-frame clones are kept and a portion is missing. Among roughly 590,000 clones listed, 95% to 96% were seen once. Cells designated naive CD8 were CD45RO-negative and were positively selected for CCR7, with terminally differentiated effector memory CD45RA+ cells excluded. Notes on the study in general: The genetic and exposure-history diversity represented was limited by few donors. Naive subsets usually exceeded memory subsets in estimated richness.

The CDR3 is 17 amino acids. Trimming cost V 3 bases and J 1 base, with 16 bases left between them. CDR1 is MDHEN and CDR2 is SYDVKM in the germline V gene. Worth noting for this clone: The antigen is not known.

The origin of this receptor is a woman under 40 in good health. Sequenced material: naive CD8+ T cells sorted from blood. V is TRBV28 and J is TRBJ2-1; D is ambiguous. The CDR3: CASSLPLLSESYNEQFF. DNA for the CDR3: TGTGCCAGCAGTTTGCCACTTCTTTCAGAGTCCTACAATGAGCAGTTCTTC. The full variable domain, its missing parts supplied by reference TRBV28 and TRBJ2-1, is DVKVTQSSRYLVKRTGEKVFLECVQDMDHENMFWYRQDPGLGLRLIYFSYDVKMKEKGDIPEGYSVSREKKERFSLILESASTNQTSMYLCASSLPLLSESYNEQFFGPGTRLTVL.